The rows below give T cell receptor beta chains drawn from one sample of a study of beta chain features in type 1 diabetes. Assay used: immunoSEQ multiplex PCR; TCRdb lists only in-frame clones, some missing. The sample holds about 620,000 clones, 15% to 18% seen once. Sequenced material: naive CD4+ T cells from blood. The receptors here all came from a man younger than 30 in good health. Both conserved end residues are part of each CDR3. D genes are given only for firm matches. A clone size is listed for some rows: how often the clone was seen (once, few, many), or a class if it is expanded.

TGTGCCAGCAGCTTCGATAACACCGGGGAGCTGTTTTTT,CASSFDNTGELFF,few,.,TRBV7-3,TRBJ2-2
TGTGCCAGCACTCTTGGGCAGGGAGGAGGCTACACCTTC,CASTLGQGGGYTF,.,.,TRBV28,TRBJ1-2
TGTGCCAGCAGTCCAAACAGCTACGAGCAGTACTTC,CASSPNSYEQYF,few,.,TRBV11-2,TRBJ2-7
TGCAGCGTAAACGACTACTCGGGGGCTGAAGCTTTCTTT,CSVNDYSGAEAFF,few,.,TRBV29-1,TRBJ1-1
TGTGCCAGCAGCCACCCCCCGGGGACAGGGGAATATGGCTACACCTTC,CASSHPPGTGEYGYTF,.,TRBD1,TRBV7-9,TRBJ1-2
TGTGCCAGCAGCCAGGAGACCGACAGGCGCGCTTTCTCCTACAATGAGCAGTTCTTC,CASSQETDRRAFSYNEQFF,few,.,TRBV4-2,TRBJ2-1
TGCGCCAGCAGCCAAGAAGGGTGGACAGGGGGCTCTTCCGAGCAGTACTTC,CASSQEGWTGGSSEQYF,few,TRBD1,TRBV4-1,TRBJ2-7
TGTGCCAGCAGCCAGGGGCAGGCTAGAACCTACGAGCAGTACTTC,CASSQGQARTYEQYF,.,.,TRBV7-2,TRBJ2-7
TGCGCCAGCAGTCTGTTGGTAGCGGGTGACAATGAGCAGTTCTTC,CASSLLVAGDNEQFF,.,TRBD2,TRBV5-1,TRBJ2-1
TGTGCCTGGAGTCGAACGGACAGGGGTAATAATTCACCCCTCCACTTT,CAWSRTDRGNNSPLHF,.,TRBD1,TRBV30,TRBJ1-6
TGTGCCAGCAGCCGGACAGGGAGAGGGAATGGCTACACCTTC,CASSRTGRGNGYTF,few,TRBD1,TRBV7-2,TRBJ1-2
TGTGCCAGCTCAGCGACAGGGTGGGAGACCTACGAGCAGTACTTC,CASSATGWETYEQYF,few,TRBD1,TRBV18,TRBJ2-7
TGCAGCGTTGAAGGACGGCTGAACACTGAAGCTTTCTTT,CSVEGRLNTEAFF,few,.,TRBV29-1,TRBJ1-1
TGTGCCAGCTCACCACTGACCGATCGTCCCTACGAGCAGTACTTC,CASSPLTDRPYEQYF,.,.,TRBV18,TRBJ2-7
TGCGCCAGCAGCCAAGTACGGCCCGGAGGGGGGGCCAACGTCCTGACTTTC,CASSQVRPGGGANVLTF,.,.,TRBV4-1,TRBJ2-6
TGTGCCAGCAGCTTAGCGGTGACTAGTGGAGCCAAAAACATTCAGTACTTC,CASSLAVTSGAKNIQYF,.,.,TRBV7-8,TRBJ2-4
TGTGCCAGCAGCAAAGGGAGGGGTTCTGGGGCCAACGTCCTGACTTTC,CASSKGRGSGANVLTF,.,.,TRBV21-1,TRBJ2-6